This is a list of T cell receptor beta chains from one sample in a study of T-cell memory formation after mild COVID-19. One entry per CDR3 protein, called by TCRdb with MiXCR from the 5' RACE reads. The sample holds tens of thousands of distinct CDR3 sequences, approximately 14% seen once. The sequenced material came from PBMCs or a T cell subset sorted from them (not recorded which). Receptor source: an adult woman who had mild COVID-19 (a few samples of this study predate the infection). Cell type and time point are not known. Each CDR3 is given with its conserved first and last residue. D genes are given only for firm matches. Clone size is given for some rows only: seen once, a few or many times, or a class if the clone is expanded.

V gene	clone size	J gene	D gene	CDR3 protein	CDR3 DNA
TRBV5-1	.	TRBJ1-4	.	CASSPRFVAMGRPTNEKLFF	TGCGCCAGCAGCCCACGTTTCGTGGCCATGGGCCGCCCAACTAATGAAAAACTGTTTTTT
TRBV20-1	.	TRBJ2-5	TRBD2	CSARDHRASGRLQETQYF	TGCAGTGCTAGAGATCATCGGGCTAGCGGGAGACTACAAGAGACCCAGTACTTC
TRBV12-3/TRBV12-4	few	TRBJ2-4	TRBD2	CASSFSGGLAKNIQYF	TGTGCCAGCAGTTTTAGCGGGGGGCTAGCCAAAAACATTCAGTACTTC
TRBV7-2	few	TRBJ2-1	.	CASSLSDSEFYNEQFF	TGTGCCAGCAGCTTATCCGACTCGGAGTTTTACAATGAGCAGTTCTTC
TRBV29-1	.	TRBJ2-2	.	CSVGQTNTGELFF	TGCAGCGTTGGACAGACGAACACCGGGGAGCTGTTTTTT
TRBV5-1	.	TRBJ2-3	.	CASSFNRDTDTDTQYF	TGCGCCAGCAGCTTTAACCGGGACACAGACACAGATACGCAGTATTTT
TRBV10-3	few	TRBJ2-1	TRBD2	CAISVEREGLYNEQFF	TGTGCCATCAGTGTTGAGCGGGAGGGGCTCTACAATGAGCAGTTCTTC
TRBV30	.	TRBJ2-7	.	CAWSVGTSSYEQYF	TGTGCCTGGAGTGTCGGGACCAGCTCCTACGAGCAGTACTTC
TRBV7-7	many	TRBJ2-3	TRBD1	CASSPGQARTDTQYF	TGTGCCAGCAGCCCCGGACAGGCACGCACAGATACGCAGTATTTT
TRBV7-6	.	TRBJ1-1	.	CASSYANTEAFF	TGTGCCAGCAGCTATGCGAACACTGAAGCTTTCTTT
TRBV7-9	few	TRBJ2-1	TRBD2	CASSLPSGSGKQFF	TGTGCCAGCAGCTTACCTAGCGGGAGTGGGAAGCAGTTCTTC
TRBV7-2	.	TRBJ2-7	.	CASSLGDTPGRSTYEQYF	TGTGCCAGCAGCTTAGGGGACACTCCGGGACGGTCAACCTACGAGCAGTACTTC
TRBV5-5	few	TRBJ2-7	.	CASSFSDASYEQYF	TGTGCCAGCAGCTTCTCGGACGCTTCCTACGAGCAGTACTTC
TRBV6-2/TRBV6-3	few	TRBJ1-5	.	CASSRGIPQPQHF	TGTGCCAGCAGTAGAGGGATACCTCAGCCCCAGCATTTT
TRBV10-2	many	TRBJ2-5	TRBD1	CASSQDRVEETQYF	TGCGCCAGCAGCCAGGACAGGGTGGAGGAGACCCAGTACTTC
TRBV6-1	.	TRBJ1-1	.	CASSELRVDTEAFF	TGTGCCAGCAGTGAACTCAGGGTGGACACTGAAGCTTTCTTT
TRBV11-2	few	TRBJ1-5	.	CASSLWVNQPQHF	TGTGCCAGCAGCTTGTGGGTTAATCAGCCCCAGCATTTT
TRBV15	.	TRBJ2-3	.	CATSNPPDTQYF	TGTGCCACCAGCAACCCCCCAGATACGCAGTATTTT
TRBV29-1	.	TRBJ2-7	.	CSVEGTGAEQYF	TGCAGCGTTGAAGGTACCGGAGCCGAGCAGTACTTC
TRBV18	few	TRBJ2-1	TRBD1	CASSPWTGGPYNEQFF	TGTGCCAGCTCACCATGGACAGGGGGCCCCTACAATGAGCAGTTCTTC
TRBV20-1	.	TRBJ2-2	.	CSARDSDRPGELFF	TGCAGTGCTAGAGATTCCGACAGGCCCGGGGAGCTGTTTTTT
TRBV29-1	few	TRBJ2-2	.	CSVNLPTGTNTGELFF	TGCAGCGTCAACCTTCCTACAGGGACGAACACCGGGGAGCTGTTTTTT
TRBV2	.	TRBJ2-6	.	CASSGGSGPGANVLTF	TGTGCCAGCAGTGGGGGCTCAGGTCCTGGGGCCAACGTCCTGACTTTC
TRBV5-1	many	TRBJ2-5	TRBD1	CASSSGTAQETQYF	TGCGCCAGCAGCTCCGGGACAGCCCAAGAGACCCAGTACTTC
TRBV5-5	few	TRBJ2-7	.	CASSWNTGYEQYF	TGTGCCAGCAGCTGGAATACGGGCTACGAGCAGTACTTC
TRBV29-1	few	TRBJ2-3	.	CSVEVENEDTQYF	TGCAGCGTTGAAGTCGAAAATGAGGATACGCAGTATTTT
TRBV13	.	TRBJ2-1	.	CASSLSDHLYNEQFF	TGTGCCAGCAGCTTATCGGACCATCTATACAATGAGCAGTTCTTC
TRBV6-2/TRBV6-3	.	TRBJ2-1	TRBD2	CASSTSVEQFF	TGTGCCAGCTCTACTAGCGTCGAGCAGTTCTTC
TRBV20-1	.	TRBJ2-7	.	CSATARGQRSYEQYF	TGCAGTGCTACCGCCCGTGGGCAGCGCTCCTACGAGCAGTACTTC
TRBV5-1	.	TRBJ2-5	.	CASSLVQAGQETQYF	TGCGCCAGCAGCTTGGTTCAGGCAGGCCAAGAGACCCAGTACTTC
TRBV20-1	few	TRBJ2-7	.	CSARDTPHSSYEQYF	TGCAGTGCTAGAGATACACCGCACAGCTCCTACGAGCAGTACTTC
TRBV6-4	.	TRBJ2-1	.	CASSDSLFAAPWGMNEQFF	TGTGCCAGCAGTGACTCGTTATTTGCAGCCCCGTGGGGGATGAATGAGCAGTTCTTC